This T cell receptor (beta chain) comes out of a study of post-analysis software for immune sequencing data (dated by TCRdb to about 2015). General notes on the study: Relapsing-remitting, secondary progressive and progressive-relapsing multiple sclerosis were recorded as disease courses, and subtype annotation was lacking for some patients. A subset of samples was prepared in parallel using single-end sample barcoding, then pooled and co-amplified after Illumina adapter ligation. The patient repertoires were compared against approximately twelve previously published healthy control repertoires obtained from donors aged roughly 6 to 28 years.

The method behind the library was PCR. Sequencing was performed on an Illumina HiSeq 2500. Unique molecular identifiers were incorporated into TCR beta cDNA libraries to reduce PCR and sequencing biases. Approximately 500,000 cDNA molecules were obtained for every 1 to 10 million input T cells, so each molecule roughly corresponded to one T cell. The same protocol used for the earlier healthy control dataset was applied to prepare and sequence the patient libraries. Within a given batch, samples were prepared together, multiplexed and sequenced on the same HiSeq lane. The authors' analysis ran thus. Raw barcoded reads were processed with MIGEC, discarding single-read molecular identifier groups before consensus assembly and CDR3 extraction. Clonotype tables were post-analysed with VDJtools, normalizing diversity by down-sampling all datasets to the smallest sample size. In repertoire overlap clustering, CDR3 amino acid sequences, but not nucleotide sequences, were matched to correct batch-related cross-sample contamination. TCRdb took the public reads, trimmed them with fastp at Q25, ran MiXCR for clone calling and kept in-frame beta chains. One record per CDR3 amino acid sequence lists the most common genes and DNA. The V and J calls reflect TCRdb's pipeline rather than the authors' work. In this sample the table shows hundreds of thousands of distinct CDR3 sequences, around 44% of which occur a single time. The ten most abundant clones make up roughly 1.7% of the sample.

TCR beta repertoires were profiled from peripheral blood of 10 to 15 young patients with multiple sclerosis to demonstrate the VDJtools post-analysis software. Multiple sclerosis patients were children and adolescents aged about 6 to 16 years. As concerns this clonotype: It lacks a known antigen. Base qualities were left out, and no much larger clone turns up one base away.

Points the paper makes about the study in general: Strong co-clustering of samples prepared in the same batch was shown by direct clustering with F measure, prompting a batch-effect correction. Significantly higher frequencies in patients than in controls were found for five or six TRBV segments, including TRBV5-6, TRBV5-1 and TRBV20-1. Normalized Chao1 diversity was significantly lower in multiple sclerosis patients than controls, suggesting substantial peripheral T-cell clonal expansion. The multiple sclerosis patient group was slightly younger than the control group.

V is pared back by 3 bases and J by 7 bases, with 8 bases lying between the germline termini. The CDR3 runs 12 amino acids, cysteine and phenylalanine included. Just the 36-base CDR3 DNA is kept, in frame starting at base 1. From a lookup of the germline V gene, CDR1 and CDR2 are KGHDR and SFDVKD. The receptor chain draws on TRBV24-1 and TRBJ1-1, with a weak D call of TRBD1 (5 bases match). Sequencing was done on a sample of blood. This TCR derives from a girl between 5 and 17 years old with multiple sclerosis. The DNA sequence is as follows: TGTGCCACCAGTGATGGAGACAGTGAAGCTTTCTTT. This gives the protein CATSDGDSEAFF.